There are many counts of the clone carrying this TCR beta chain. The antigen is not known. Amplified regions were TCR beta CDR3 sequences from RNA transcripts. The study used the HTBI primer set for a first-round RT-PCR of the TCR CDR3. TCRdb processed the multiplex PCR reads anew with MiXCR; each CDR3 protein has one entry. The table records about 270,000 distinct CDR3 sequences, over 20% of them present only once. These data originate in a study of T cells in Graves' hyperthyroidism and ophthalmopathy. About the study: The blood sample was taken at first diagnosis, before treatment began. Overall study findings and caveats: Most expanded thyroid clonotypes above 0.001 also appeared in blood.

From germline, CDR1 is SGHVS and CDR2 FQNEAQ. V was clipped by 6 bases and J by 3 bases; unmatched bases: 10. This CDR3 region has 15 residues. Patients showing uncontrolled infection, other autoimmune disease, pregnancy or lactation were ineligible. The diagnostic basis comprised clinical symptoms, serum thyroxine and TRAb, thyroid ultrasound and orbital computed tomography. The source of this sequence is a woman aged 40 to 49 with Graves' ophthalmopathy. Specimen: blood. J is TRBJ1-1 and V is TRBV7-8; 7 bases are shared with TRBD1. CDR3 DNA: TGTGCCAGCAGACCGACAGGGAGTGTTTACACTGAAGCTTTCTTT. This translates into CASRPTGSVYTEAFF. Filled out from reference TRBV7-8 and TRBJ1-1, the complete variable domain reads GAGVSQSPRYKVAKRGQDVALRCDPISGHVSLFWYQQALGQGPEFLTYFQNEAQLDKSGLPSDRFFAERPEGSVSTLKIQRTQQEDSAVYLCASRPTGSVYTEAFFGQGTRLTVV.